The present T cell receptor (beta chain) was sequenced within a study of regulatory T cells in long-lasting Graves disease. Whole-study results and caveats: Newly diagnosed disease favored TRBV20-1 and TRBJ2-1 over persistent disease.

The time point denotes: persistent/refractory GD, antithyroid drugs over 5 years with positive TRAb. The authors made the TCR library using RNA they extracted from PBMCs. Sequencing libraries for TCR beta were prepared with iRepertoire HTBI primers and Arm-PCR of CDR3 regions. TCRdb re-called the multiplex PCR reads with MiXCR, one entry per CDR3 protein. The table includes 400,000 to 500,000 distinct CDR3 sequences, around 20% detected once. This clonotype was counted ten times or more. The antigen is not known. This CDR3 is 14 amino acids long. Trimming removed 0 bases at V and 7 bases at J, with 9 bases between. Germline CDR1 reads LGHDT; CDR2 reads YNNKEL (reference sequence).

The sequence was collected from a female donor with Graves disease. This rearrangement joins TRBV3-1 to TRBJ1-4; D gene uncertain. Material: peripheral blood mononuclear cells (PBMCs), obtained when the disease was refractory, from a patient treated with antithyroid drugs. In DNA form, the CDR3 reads TGTGCCAGCAGCCAAGATCAAGGTCTTGAAAAACTGTTTTTT. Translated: CASSQDQGLEKLFF.